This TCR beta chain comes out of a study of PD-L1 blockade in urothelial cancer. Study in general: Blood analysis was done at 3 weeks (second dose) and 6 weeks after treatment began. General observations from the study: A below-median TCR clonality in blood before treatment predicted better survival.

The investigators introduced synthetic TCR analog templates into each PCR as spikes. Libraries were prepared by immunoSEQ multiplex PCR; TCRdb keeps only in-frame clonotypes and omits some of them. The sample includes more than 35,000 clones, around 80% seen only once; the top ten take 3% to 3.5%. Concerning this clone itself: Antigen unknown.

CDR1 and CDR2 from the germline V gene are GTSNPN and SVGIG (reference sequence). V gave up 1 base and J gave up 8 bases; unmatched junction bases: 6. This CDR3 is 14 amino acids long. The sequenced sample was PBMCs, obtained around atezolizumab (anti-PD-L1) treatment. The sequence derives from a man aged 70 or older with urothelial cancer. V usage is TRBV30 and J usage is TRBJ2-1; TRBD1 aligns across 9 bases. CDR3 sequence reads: CAWSGQGVVHEQFF. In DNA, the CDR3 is TGTGCCTGGAGTGGACAGGGGGTGGTGCATGAGCAGTTCTTC.